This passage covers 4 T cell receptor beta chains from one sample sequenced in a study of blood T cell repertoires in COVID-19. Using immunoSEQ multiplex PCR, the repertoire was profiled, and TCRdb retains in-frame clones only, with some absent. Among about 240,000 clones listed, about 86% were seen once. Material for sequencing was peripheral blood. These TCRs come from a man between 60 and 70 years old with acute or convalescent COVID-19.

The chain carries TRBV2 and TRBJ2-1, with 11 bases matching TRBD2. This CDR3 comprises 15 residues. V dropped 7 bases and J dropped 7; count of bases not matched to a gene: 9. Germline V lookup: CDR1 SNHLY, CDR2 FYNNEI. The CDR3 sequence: CASTNLAGGGNEQFF. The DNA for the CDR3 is TGTGCCAGCACCAATCTAGCGGGAGGTGGAAATGAGCAGTTCTTC.

The CDR3 loop reads CASSTSGSYNEQFF. CDR3 coding DNA: TGTGCCAGCAGCACTAGCGGGAGCTACAATGAGCAGTTCTTC. The chain combines TRBV6-2 or TRBV6-3 with TRBJ2-1; 11 bases agree with TRBD2. The CDR3 is 14 residues long. Looked up from germline, CDR1 is MNHEY and CDR2 is SVGEGT. J was trimmed by 3 bases and V by 6 bases; bases with no gene match: 1.

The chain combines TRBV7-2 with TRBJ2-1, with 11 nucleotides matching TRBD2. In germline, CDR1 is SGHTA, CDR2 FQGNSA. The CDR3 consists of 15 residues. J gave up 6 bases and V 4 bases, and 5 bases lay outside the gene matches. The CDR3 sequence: CASSSTSGNGNEQFF. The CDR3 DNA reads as TGTGCCAGCAGCTCGACTAGCGGGAACGGCAATGAGCAGTTCTTC.

Here the CDR3 DNA reads TGTGCCAGCAGTTTTACCACAGGGAGTGTTTACGAGCAGTACTTC. Translating gives CASSFTTGSVYEQYF. V usage is TRBV28 and J usage is TRBJ2-7, with D perhaps matching TRBD1 (6 bases). The germline gives CDR1 MDHEN, CDR2 SYDVKM. Trimming shortened V by 3 bases and J by 4 bases, and 16 bases separated the two germline ends. The CDR3 runs 15 residues.